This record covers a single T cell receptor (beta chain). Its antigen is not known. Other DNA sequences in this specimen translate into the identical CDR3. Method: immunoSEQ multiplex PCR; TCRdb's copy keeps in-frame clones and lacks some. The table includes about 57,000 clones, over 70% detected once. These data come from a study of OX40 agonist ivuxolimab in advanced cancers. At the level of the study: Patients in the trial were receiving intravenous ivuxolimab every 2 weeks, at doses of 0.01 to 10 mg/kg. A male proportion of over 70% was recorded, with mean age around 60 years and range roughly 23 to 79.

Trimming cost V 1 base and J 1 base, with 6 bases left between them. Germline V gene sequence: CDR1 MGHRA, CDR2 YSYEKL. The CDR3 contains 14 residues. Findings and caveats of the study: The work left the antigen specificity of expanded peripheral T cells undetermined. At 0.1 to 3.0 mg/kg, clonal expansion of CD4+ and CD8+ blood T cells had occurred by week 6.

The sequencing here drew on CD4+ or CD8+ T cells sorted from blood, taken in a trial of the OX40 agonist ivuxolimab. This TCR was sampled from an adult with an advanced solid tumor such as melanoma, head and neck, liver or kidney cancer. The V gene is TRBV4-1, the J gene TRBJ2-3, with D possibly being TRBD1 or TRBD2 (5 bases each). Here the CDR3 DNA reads TGCGCCAGCAGCCAAGTGGGGGGCACAGATACGCAGTATTTT. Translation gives CASSQVGGTDTQYF.